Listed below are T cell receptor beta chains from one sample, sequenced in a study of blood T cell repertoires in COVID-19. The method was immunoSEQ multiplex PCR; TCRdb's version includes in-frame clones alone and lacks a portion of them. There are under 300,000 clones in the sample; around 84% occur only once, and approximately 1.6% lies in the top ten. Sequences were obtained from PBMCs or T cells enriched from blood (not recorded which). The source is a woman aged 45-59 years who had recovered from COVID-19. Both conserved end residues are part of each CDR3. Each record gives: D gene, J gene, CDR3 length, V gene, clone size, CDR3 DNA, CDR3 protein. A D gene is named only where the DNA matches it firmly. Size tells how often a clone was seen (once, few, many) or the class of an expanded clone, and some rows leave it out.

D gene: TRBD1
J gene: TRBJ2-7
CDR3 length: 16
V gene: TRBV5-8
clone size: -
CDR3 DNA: TGTGCCAGCAGCGGGGGGACAGGGGAAAACACCTACGAGCAGTACTTC
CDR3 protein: CASSGGTGENTYEQYF

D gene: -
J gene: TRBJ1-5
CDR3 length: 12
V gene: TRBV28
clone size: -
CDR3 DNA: TGTGCCAGCAGTTTGGGGGGTCAGCCCCAGCATTTT
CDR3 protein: CASSLGGQPQHF

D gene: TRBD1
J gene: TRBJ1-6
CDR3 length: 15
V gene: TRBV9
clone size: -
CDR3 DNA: TGTGCCAGCAGCGGACCGGGACAGGGTCTCTCACCCCTCCACTTT
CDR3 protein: CASSGPGQGLSPLHF

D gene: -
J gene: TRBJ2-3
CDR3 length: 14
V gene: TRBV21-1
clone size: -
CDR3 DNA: TGTGCCAGCAGCAATCGACTAGCGGGGGATACGCAGTATTTT
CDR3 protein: CASSNRLAGDTQYF

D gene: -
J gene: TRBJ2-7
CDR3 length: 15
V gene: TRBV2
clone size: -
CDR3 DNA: TGTGCCAGCAGTCAGGGCCCCTCAGGGGCACGCGAGCAGTACTTC
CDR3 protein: CASSQGPSGAREQYF

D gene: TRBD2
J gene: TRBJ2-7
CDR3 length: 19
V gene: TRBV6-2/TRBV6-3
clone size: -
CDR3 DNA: TGTGCCAGCAGTAACCCCTCTCCTTTTGCTAGCGGGACCCAATACGAGCAGTACTTC
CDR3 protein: CASSNPSPFASGTQYEQYF

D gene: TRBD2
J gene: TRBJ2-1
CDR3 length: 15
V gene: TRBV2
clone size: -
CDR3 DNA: TGTGCCAGCAGGCGGACTAGCGGGGTCTACAATGAGCAGTTCTTC
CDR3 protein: CASRRTSGVYNEQFF

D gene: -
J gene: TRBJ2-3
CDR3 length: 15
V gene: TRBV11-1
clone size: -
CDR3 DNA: TGTGCCAGCAGCTTAGCCAGCAGGGCAGTAGATACGCAGTATTTT
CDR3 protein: CASSLASRAVDTQYF

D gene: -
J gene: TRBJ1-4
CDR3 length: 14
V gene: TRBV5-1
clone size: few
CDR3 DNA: TGCGCCAGCAGCTTGGGAGGGTTTAATGAAAAACTGTTTTTT
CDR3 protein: CASSLGGFNEKLFF

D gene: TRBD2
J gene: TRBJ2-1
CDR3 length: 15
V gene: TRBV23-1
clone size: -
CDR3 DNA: TGCGCCAGCAGACCCCCGGGACTAACGCGAAAGCCGCGGTTCTTC
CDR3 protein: CASRPPGLTRKPRFF

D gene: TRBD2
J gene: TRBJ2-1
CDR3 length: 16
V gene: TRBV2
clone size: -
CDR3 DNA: TGTGCCAGCAGTGAATCGGGGACTAGCGGTTACAATGAGCAGTTCTTC
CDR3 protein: CASSESGTSGYNEQFF

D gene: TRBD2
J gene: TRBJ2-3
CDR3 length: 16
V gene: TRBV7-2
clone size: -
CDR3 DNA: TGTGCCAGCAGCCCCTCTAGCGGGACGTTTACAGATACGCAGTATTTT
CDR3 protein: CASSPSSGTFTDTQYF

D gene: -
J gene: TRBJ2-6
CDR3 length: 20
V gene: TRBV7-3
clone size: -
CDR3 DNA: TGTGCCAGCAGCCCTAGGGTATACAGGGACCAAAGCTCTGGGGCCAACGTCCTGACTTTC
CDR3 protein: CASSPRVYRDQSSGANVLTF

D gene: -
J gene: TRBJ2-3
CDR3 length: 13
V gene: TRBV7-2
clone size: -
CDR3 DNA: TGTGCCAGCAGCTCGCACAGAACAGATACGCAGTATTTT
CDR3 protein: CASSSHRTDTQYF

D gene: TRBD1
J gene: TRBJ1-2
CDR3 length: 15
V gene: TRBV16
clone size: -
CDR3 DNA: TGTGCCAGCAGCCTTGGGGACAGGGCGAACTATGGCTACACCTTC
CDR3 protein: CASSLGDRANYGYTF

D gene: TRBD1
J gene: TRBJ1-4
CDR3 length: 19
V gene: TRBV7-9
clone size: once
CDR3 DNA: TGTGCCAGCAGCTTCCAGGGGGCTATTCCACCCTCAACTAATGAAAAACTGTTTTTT
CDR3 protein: CASSFQGAIPPSTNEKLFF

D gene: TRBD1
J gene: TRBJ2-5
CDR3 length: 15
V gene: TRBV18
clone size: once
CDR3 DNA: TGTGCCAGCTCAAGGACAGGGACAGTGCAAGAGACCCAGTACTTC
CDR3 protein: CASSRTGTVQETQYF